This T cell receptor beta chain originates from a study of T cell clones after liver transplantation. The V segment lost 3 bases and the J segment 1 base; nucleotides outside the gene matches: 9. This CDR3 has 16 residues. Germline CDR1 is SGHRS and CDR2 is YFSETQ. Assay used: immunoSEQ multiplex PCR; TCRdb lists only in-frame clones, some missing. The data contain around 78,000 clones, roughly 85% of them singletons. This chain joins TRBV5-1 and TRBJ2-7, with 8 bases fitting TRBD1. Sequencing was performed on CD4+ T cells from blood, taken at the 22-month timepoint. The clonotype was recovered from a human patient who received a liver transplant. Some T cells may be graft donor cells. The CDR3 DNA follows: TGCGCCAGCAGCTGGGAAGGGGACAGGCCGTCCTACGAGCAGTACTTC. Protein product: CASSWEGDRPSYEQYF.